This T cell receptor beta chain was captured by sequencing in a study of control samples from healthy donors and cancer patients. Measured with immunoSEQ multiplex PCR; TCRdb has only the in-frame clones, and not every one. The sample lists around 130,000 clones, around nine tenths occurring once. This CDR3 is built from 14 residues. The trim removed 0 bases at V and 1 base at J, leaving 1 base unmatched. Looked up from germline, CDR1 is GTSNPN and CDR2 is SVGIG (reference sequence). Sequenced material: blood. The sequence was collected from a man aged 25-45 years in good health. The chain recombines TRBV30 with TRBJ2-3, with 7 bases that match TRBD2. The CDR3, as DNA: TGTGCCTGGAGTGTTGGGGGGGGCACAGATACGCAGTATTTT. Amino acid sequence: CAWSVGGGTDTQYF.